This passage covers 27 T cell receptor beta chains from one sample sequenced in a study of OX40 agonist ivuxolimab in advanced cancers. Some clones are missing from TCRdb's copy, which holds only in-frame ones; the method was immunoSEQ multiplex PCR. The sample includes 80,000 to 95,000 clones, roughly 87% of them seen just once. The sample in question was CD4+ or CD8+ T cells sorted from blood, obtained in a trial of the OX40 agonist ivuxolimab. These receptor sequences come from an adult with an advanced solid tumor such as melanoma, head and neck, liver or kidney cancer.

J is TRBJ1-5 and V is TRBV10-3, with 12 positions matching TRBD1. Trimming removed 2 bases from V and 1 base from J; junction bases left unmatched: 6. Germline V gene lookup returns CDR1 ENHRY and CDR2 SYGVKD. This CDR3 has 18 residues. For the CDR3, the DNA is TGTGCCATCAGTGAGGGGACAGGGGGCACGGTAAGCAATCAGCCCCAGCATTTT. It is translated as CAISEGTGGTVSNQPQHF.

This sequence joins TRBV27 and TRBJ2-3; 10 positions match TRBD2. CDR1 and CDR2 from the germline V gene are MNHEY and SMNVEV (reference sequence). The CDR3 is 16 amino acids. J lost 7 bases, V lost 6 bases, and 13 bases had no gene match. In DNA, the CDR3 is TGTGCCAGCAGGTTACGGGGGCTAGCGGGAGAGCATACGCAGTATTTT. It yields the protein CASRLRGLAGEHTQYF.

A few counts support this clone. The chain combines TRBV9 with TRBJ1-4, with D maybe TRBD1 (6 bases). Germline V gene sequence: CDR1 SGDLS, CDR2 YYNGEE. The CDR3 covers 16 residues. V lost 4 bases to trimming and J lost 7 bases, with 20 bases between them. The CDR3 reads CASSPNPNRAGEKLFF. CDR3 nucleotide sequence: TGTGCCAGCAGCCCAAACCCCAACAGGGCCGGTGAAAAACTGTTTTTT.

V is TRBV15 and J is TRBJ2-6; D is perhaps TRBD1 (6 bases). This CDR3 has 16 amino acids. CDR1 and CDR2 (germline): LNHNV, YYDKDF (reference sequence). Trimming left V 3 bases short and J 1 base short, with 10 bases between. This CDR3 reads CATSSIQGSGANVLTF. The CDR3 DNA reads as TGTGCCACCAGCAGTATACAGGGTTCTGGGGCCAACGTCCTGACTTTC.

CDR3 loop: CASSLALNSYEQYF. CDR3 sequence (DNA): TGCGCCAGCAGCTTAGCTCTCAACTCCTACGAGCAGTACTTC. This sequence joins TRBV5-1 and TRBJ2-7; D remains unclear. The CDR3 length is 14 residues. The germline V gene encodes CDR1 SGHRS and CDR2 YFSETQ. Between the trimmed V and J ends, which lost 2 bases and 0 bases, there was a span of 9 bases.

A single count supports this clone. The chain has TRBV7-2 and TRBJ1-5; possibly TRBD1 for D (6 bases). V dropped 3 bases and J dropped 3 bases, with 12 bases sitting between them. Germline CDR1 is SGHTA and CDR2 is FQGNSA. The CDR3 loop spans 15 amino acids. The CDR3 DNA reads TGTGCCAGCAGCTTGGTGGACAGCTACAATCAGCCCCAGCATTTT. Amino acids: CASSLVDSYNQPQHF. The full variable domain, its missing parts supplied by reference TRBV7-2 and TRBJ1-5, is GAGVSQSPSNKVTEKGKDVELRCDPISGHTALYWYRQSLGQGLEFLIYFQGNSAPDKSGLPSDRFSAERTGGSVSTLTIQRTQQEDSAVYLCASSLVDSYNQPQHFGDGTRLSIL.

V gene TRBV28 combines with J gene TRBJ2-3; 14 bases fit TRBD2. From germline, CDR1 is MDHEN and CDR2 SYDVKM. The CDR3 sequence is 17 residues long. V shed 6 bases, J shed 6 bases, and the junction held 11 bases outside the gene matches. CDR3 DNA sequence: TGTGCCAGCAGCCTTCTCGGGACTAGCGGGAGAGGGGATACGCAGTATTTT. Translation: CASSLLGTSGRGDTQYF.

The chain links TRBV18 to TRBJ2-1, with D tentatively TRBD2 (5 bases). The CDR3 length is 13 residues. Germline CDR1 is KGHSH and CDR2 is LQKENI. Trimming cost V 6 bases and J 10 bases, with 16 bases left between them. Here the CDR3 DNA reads TGTGCCAGCTCCCCCTTGGATGAGGGAGAGCAGTTCTTC. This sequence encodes CASSPLDEGEQFF.

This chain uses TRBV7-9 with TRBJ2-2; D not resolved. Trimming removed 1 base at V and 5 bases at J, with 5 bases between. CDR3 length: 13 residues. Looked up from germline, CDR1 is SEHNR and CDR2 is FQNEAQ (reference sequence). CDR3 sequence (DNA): TGTGCCAGCAGCTTAGTTCAGACCGGGGAGCTGTTTTTT. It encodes CASSLVQTGELFF.

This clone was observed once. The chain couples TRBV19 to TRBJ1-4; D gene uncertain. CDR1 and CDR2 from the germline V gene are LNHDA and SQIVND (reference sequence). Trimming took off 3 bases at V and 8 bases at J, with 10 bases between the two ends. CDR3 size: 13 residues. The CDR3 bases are TGTGCCAGTAGTATGGACCGCGGCGAAAAACTGTTTTTT. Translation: CASSMDRGEKLFF.

The CDR3 sequence: CASSPLGGGETDTQYF. The CDR3 nucleotides are TGCGCCAGCAGCCCCCTAGGGGGGGGAGAGACAGATACGCAGTATTTT. The gene calls are TRBV5-1 and TRBJ2-3; possible D gene TRBD2, 7 bases. Trimming removed 4 bases from V and 3 bases from J, with 18 bases in between. Per the germline V gene, CDR1 is SGHRS and CDR2 is YFSETQ. There are 16 residues in the CDR3. The variable domain in full, with the rest retrieved from reference TRBV5-1 and TRBJ2-3, is KAGVTQTPRYLIKTRGQQVTLSCSPISGHRSVSWYQQTPGQGLQFLFEYFSETQRNKGNFPGRFSGRQFSNSRSEMNVSTLELGDSALYLCASSPLGGGETDTQYFGPGTRLTVL.

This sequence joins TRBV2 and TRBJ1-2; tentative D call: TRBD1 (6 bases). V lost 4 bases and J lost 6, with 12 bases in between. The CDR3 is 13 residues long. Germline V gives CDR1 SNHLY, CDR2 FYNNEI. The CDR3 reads CASSGTGYDGYTF. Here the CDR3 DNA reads TGTGCCAGCAGTGGAACAGGGTACGATGGCTACACCTTC. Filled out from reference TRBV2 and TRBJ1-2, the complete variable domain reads EPEVTQTPSHQVTQMGQEVILRCVPISNHLYFYWYRQILGQKVEFLVSFYNNEISEKSEIFDDQFSVERPDGSNFTLKIRSTKLEDSAMYFCASSGTGYDGYTFGSGTRLTVV.

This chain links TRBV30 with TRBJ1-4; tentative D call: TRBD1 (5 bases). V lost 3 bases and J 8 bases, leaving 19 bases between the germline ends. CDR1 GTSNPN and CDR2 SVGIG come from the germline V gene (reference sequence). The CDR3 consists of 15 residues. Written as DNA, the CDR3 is TGTGCCTGGAGCGCGGGGGGGGTAGGGAAAGAAAAACTGTTTTTT. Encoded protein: CAWSAGGVGKEKLFF.

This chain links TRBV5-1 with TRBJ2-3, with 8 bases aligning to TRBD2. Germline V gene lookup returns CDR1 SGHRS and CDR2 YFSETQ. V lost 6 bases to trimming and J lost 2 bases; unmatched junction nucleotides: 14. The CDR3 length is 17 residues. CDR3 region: CASIRGGSGTATDTQYF. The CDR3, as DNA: TGCGCCAGCATCCGTGGGGGTAGCGGGACCGCCACAGATACGCAGTATTTT.

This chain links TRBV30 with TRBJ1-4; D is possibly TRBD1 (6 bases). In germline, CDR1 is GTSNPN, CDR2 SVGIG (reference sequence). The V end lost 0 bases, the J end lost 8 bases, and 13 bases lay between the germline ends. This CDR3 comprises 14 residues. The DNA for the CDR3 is TGTGCCTGGAGTGTTAACAGGGTGGGGGAAAAACTGTTTTTT. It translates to CAWSVNRVGEKLFF.

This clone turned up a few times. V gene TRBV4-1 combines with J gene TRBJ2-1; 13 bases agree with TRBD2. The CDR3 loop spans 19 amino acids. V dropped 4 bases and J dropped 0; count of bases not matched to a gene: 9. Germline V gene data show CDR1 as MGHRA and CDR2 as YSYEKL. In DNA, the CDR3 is TGCGCCAGCAGCCCCCACGTACTAGCGGGAGGGCCCTCCTACAATGAGCAGTTCTTC. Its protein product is CASSPHVLAGGPSYNEQFF.

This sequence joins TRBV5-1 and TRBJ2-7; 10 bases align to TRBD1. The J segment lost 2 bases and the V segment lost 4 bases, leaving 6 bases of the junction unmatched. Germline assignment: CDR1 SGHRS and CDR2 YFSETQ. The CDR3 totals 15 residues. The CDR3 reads CASSPRTGGTYEQYF. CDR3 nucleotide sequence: TGCGCCAGCAGCCCACGGACAGGGGGGACCTACGAGCAGTACTTC.

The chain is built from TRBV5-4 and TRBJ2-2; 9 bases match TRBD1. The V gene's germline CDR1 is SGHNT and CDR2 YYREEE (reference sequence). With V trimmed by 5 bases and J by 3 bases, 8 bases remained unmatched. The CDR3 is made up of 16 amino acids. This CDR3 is CASSSPDRGYTGELFF. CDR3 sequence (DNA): TGTGCCAGCAGTTCTCCCGACAGGGGGTACACCGGGGAGCTGTTTTTT.

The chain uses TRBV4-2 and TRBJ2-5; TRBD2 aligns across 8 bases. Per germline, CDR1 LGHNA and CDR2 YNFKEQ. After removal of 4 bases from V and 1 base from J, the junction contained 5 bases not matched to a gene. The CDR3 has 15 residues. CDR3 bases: TGTGCCAGCAGCCCAGGGGCGGGGGGCCAAGAGACCCAGTACTTC. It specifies CASSPGAGGQETQYF.

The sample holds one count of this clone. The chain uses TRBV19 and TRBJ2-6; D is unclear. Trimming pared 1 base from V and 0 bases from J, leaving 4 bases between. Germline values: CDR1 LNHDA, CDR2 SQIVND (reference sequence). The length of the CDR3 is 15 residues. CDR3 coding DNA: TGTGCCAGTAGTATAGGGACCTCTGGGGCCAACGTCCTGACTTTC. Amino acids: CASSIGTSGANVLTF.

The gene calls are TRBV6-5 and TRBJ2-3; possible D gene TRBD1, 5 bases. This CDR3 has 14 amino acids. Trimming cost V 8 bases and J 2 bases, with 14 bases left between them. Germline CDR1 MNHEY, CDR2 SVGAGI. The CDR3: CASGDRSNTDTQYF. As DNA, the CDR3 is TGTGCCAGCGGAGACAGAAGCAACACAGATACGCAGTATTTT.

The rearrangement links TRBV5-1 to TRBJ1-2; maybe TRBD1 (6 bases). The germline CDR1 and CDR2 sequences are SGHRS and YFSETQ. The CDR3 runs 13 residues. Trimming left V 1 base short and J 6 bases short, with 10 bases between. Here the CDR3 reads CASSLSGEHGYTF. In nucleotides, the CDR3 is TGCGCCAGCAGCTTGTCAGGGGAGCATGGCTACACCTTC. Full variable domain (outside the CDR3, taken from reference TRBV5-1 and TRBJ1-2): KAGVTQTPRYLIKTRGQQVTLSCSPISGHRSVSWYQQTPGQGLQFLFEYFSETQRNKGNFPGRFSGRQFSNSRSEMNVSTLELGDSALYLCASSLSGEHGYTFGSGTRLTVV.

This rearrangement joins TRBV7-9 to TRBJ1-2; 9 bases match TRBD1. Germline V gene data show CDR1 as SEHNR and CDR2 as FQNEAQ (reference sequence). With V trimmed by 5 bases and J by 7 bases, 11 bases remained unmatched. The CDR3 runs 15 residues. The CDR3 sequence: CASSISDRGGGGYTF. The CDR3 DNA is TGTGCCAGCAGCATATCGGACAGGGGAGGGGGTGGCTACACCTTC.

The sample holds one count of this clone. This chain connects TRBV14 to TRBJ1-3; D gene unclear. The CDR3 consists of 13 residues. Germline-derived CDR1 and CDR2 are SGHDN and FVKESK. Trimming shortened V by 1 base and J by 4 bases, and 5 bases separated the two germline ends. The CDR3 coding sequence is TGTGCCAGCAGCCAAGCGGGGGGAAACACCATATATTTT. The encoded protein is CASSQAGGNTIYF.

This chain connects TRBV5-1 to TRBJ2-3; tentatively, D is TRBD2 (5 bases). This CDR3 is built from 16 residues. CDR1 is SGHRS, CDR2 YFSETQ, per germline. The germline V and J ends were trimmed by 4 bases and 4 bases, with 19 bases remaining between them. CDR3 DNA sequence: TGCGCCAGCAGCCTGCGGGTAGTTGGAGTTCCAGATACGCAGTATTTT. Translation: CASSLRVVGVPDTQYF.

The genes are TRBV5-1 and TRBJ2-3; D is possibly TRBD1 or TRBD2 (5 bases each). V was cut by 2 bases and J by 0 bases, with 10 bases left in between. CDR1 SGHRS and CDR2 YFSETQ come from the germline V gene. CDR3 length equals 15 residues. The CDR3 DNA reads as TGCGCCAGCAGCTTAATGGGACGTAGCACAGATACGCAGTATTTT. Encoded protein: CASSLMGRSTDTQYF.

The CDR3, as DNA: TGTGCCAGCAGCATTCAGGGCAGATGGACCGGGGAGCTGTTTTTT. It is translated as CASSIQGRWTGELFF. The chain carries TRBV11-2 and TRBJ2-2, with D perhaps TRBD1 (5 bases). The CDR3 extends over 15 amino acids. The V gene lost 5 bases and the J gene lost 5 bases, with 15 bases spanning the gap. Looked up from germline, CDR1 is SGHAT and CDR2 is FQNNGV.